In its sample, the clone carrying this T cell receptor (beta chain) was seen a few times. This entry belongs to a study of blood T cell repertoires in COVID-19. V trimming: 5 bases; J trimming: 6 bases; junction bases outside the gene matches: 4. Germline loops: CDR1 SEHNR, CDR2 FQNEAQ (reference sequence). The CDR3 consists of 14 residues. Clones were read by immunoSEQ multiplex PCR, and TCRdb kept only the in-frame ones, dropping some. The top ten clones hold roughly 1.1% of a sample with roughly 180,000 clones, approximately 86% of them seen once. The material sequenced was peripheral blood. The chain uses TRBV7-9 and TRBJ1-5; the match to TRBD1 covers 10 bases. The clonotype was recovered from a man in his 60s who had recovered from COVID-19. CDR3 region: CASSAGTGVQPQHF. Written as DNA, the CDR3 is TGTGCCAGCAGCGCCGGGACAGGGGTTCAGCCCCAGCATTTT.